This T cell receptor beta chain was obtained from a study of patients and donors after allogeneic stem cell transplantation (dated by TCRdb to the early 2020s). Library preparation used RT-PCR. The run used a NextSeq 550. TCRdb applied fastp at Q25 and MiXCR to the public reads, then kept only in-frame beta chains. One record per CDR3 amino acid sequence lists the most common genes and DNA. The sample table records about a million distinct CDR3 sequences; 18% of these occur just once. The top ten clones comprise 5% to 6.5% of the sample. In the case of this clonotype: Its cognate antigen has yet to be identified. Per-nucleotide qualities are absent, and no much larger clonotype sits a single base away.

V loses 1 base of germline sequence and J loses 13 bases, and the interval between the two ends is 13 bases. CDR1 and CDR2 (LGHNA, YSLEER) derive from the germline V gene. The CDR3 spans 12 residues, from the cysteine through the phenylalanine. Of the read, only the CDR3 DNA is kept; its 36 bases are in frame from base 1. The sequence was obtained from a human donor who was either an allogeneic HSCT recipient or a stem cell or donor lymphocyte infusion donor (not recorded which). It is not recorded whose cells these are; they may come from a transplant donor. Material: blood, either unsorted or a sorted T cell fraction (not recorded which). Recombination connected TRBV4-3 to TRBJ1-2, with TRBD1 perhaps the D gene, on 5 matching bases. The nucleotides are TGCGCCAGCAGCCAAGGGGACGGTCCCCGCACCTTC. This gives the protein CASSQGDGPRTF.